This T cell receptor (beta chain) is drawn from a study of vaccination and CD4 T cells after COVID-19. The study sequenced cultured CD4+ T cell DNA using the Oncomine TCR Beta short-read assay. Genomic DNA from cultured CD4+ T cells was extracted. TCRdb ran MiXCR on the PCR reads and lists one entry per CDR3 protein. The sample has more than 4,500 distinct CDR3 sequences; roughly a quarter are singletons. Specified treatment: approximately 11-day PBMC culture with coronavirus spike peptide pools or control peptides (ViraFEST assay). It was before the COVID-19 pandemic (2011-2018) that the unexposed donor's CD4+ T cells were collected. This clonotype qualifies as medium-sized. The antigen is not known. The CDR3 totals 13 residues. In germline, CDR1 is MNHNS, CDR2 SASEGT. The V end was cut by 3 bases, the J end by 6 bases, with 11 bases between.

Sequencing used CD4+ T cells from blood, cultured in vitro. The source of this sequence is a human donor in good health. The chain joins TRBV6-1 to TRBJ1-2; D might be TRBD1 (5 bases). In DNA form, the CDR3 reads TGTGCCAGCAGTGACAGGGCGGTTAATGGCTACACCTTC. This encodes CASSDRAVNGYTF.